This passage covers 12 T cell receptor beta chains from one sample sequenced in a study of T cell responses to AZD1222 COVID-19 vaccine. Clones were read by immunoSEQ multiplex PCR, and TCRdb kept only the in-frame ones, dropping some. The sample has more than 110,000 clones; approximately 90% are singletons. Specimen: peripheral blood, collected on day 0 of AZD1222 vaccination. Every receptor here comes from an adult in good health.

The chain couples TRBV27 to TRBJ1-6; D may be TRBD1 (6 bases). Per germline, CDR1 MNHEY and CDR2 SMNVEV (reference sequence). V was shortened by 7 bases and J by 0 bases, with 13 bases between the two germline ends. The CDR3 totals 16 residues. CDR3 residues: CASTGAKGSYNSPLHF. Written as DNA, the CDR3 is TGTGCCAGCACGGGGGCCAAGGGCTCCTATAATTCACCCCTCCACTTT.

The chain employs TRBV28 and TRBJ2-7; possibly TRBD1 or TRBD2 for D (7 bases each). V was clipped by 3 bases and J by 2 bases, with 11 bases between them. The CDR3 contains 14 residues. Germline V gene data show CDR1 as MDHEN and CDR2 as SYDVKM. Here the CDR3 reads CASSLPGGAYEQYF. The CDR3 nucleotides read TGTGCCAGCAGTTTGCCAGGGGGGGCCTACGAGCAGTACTTC.

The J gene is TRBJ2-5, the V gene TRBV28; D not resolved. V lost 3 bases to trimming and J lost 4 bases, with 9 bases between them. This CDR3 region has 13 residues. Germline values: CDR1 MDHEN, CDR2 SYDVKM. The DNA for the CDR3 is TGTGCCAGCAGTTTGGTCCCTGTAGAGACCCAGTACTTC. Translation gives CASSLVPVETQYF.

The gene calls are TRBV11-2 and TRBJ2-5, with no clear D. The germline V gene encodes CDR1 SGHAT and CDR2 FQNNGV. This CDR3 contains 12 residues. Deletions cut 3 bases from V and 4 bases from J, with 6 bases between. For the CDR3, the DNA is TGTGCCAGCAGCTTGGGCAGAGAGACCCAGTACTTC. It translates to CASSLGRETQYF.

The V and J genes are TRBV6-5 and TRBJ2-7; 7 bases align to TRBD2. This CDR3 comprises 13 residues. Trimming removed 0 bases from V and 6 bases from J; junction bases left unmatched: 2. Germline values: CDR1 MNHEY, CDR2 SVGAGI. CDR3 protein: CASSYSWGGEQYF. The DNA of the CDR3 is TGTGCCAGCAGTTACTCTTGGGGGGGCGAGCAGTACTTC.

The chain joins TRBV28 to TRBJ1-5, with D maybe TRBD1 (5 bases). This CDR3 contains 13 residues. Per germline, CDR1 MDHEN and CDR2 SYDVKM. Trimming stripped 8 bases from V and 5 bases from J, with 13 bases between. The CDR3 DNA reads as TGTGCCAGCGGGACGGTGAGTTATCAGCCCCAGCATTTT. Amino acids: CASGTVSYQPQHF.

The chain links TRBV2 to TRBJ2-5; D is unclear. In germline, CDR1 is SNHLY, CDR2 FYNNEI. This CDR3 comprises 14 residues. V was pared by 4 bases and J by 5 bases, with 14 bases between. The CDR3 sequence is CASSGSRARETQYF. CDR3 coding DNA: TGTGCCAGCAGTGGGAGTAGGGCGCGGGAGACCCAGTACTTC.

The chain recombines TRBV27 with TRBJ2-1; D possibly corresponds to TRBD2 (6 bases). CDR3 length: 15 residues. Trimming took 7 bases from V and 3 from J, leaving 16 bases between them. The germline V gene has CDR1 MNHEY and CDR2 SMNVEV (reference sequence). DNA for the CDR3: TGTGCCAGCATGACCGGGAGAAGGGACTACAATGAGCAGTTCTTC. This translates into CASMTGRRDYNEQFF.

The chain recombines TRBV11-2 with TRBJ1-5; D remains unclear. CDR1 and CDR2 from the germline V gene are SGHAT and FQNNGV. Between the trimmed V and J ends, which lost 1 base and 0 bases, there was a span of 4 bases. The CDR3 runs to 14 residues. The CDR3 DNA reads as TGTGCCAGCAGCTTAGCCGGTAGCAATCAGCCCCAGCATTTT. Amino acid sequence: CASSLAGSNQPQHF.

V and J are TRBV25-1 and TRBJ1-6, with 10 nucleotides matching TRBD1. The CDR3 runs to 13 residues. J lost 9 bases, V lost 6 bases, and 2 bases had no gene match. Germline V lookup: CDR1 MGHDK, CDR2 SYGVNS. DNA for the CDR3: TGTGCCAGCAGCAGGACAGGGGGTTCACCCCTCCACTTT. This codes for CASSRTGGSPLHF.

This clone was observed a single time. The chain carries TRBV14 and TRBJ2-3; D is perhaps TRBD1 (6 bases). The CDR3 is 13 residues long. Between the trimmed V and J ends, which lost 4 bases and 5 bases, there was a span of 10 bases. The germline V gene encodes CDR1 SGHDN and CDR2 FVKESK. DNA of the CDR3: TGTGCCAGCAGCCCTCACAGGGTAGATACGCAGTATTTT. Translation: CASSPHRVDTQYF.

The chain links TRBV12-3 or TRBV12-4 to TRBJ2-7; D gene ambiguous. The CDR3 has 12 residues. V was cut by 4 bases and J by 4 bases, with 8 bases left in between. CDR3: CASSWTWYEQYF. CDR3 bases: TGTGCCAGCAGTTGGACGTGGTACGAGCAGTACTTC.